This T cell receptor beta chain was sequenced during a study of chemoradiotherapy in HPV16-positive cancers. Points from the study as a whole: Functional assays defining HPV-specific T cells used only a couple of HPV16-positive patients. During treatment, candidate HPV-specific clones and E7-related motifs expanded in tumor. HPV-responsive T-cell expansion during chemoradiotherapy was linked to improved recurrence-free survival in HPV16-positive patients.

Remarks on this clone: Its antigen is unknown.

Trimming shortened V by 4 bases and J by 8 bases, and 23 bases separated the two germline ends. The CDR3 extends over 16 amino acids. Per germline, CDR1 SGHAT and CDR2 FQDESV (reference sequence). Repeated repertoire sampling spanned the course of chemoradiotherapy. This table comes from immunoSEQ multiplex PCR, and its TCRdb copy is limited to in-frame clones, with some not included. The table shows more than 9,500 clones, with roughly nine tenths occurring only once. Sample: blood, taken from a patient who underwent chemoradiotherapy. This clonotype was sampled from a human donor with HPV-associated anogenital cancer. The chain links TRBV11-1 to TRBJ1-2; the D gene is possibly TRBD1 (5 bases). Written as DNA, the CDR3 is TGTGCCAGCAGCTATACCGGGACCCCGAGCGGACGGGGCTACACCTTC. Amino acid sequence: CASSYTGTPSGRGYTF.